This T cell receptor beta chain is drawn from a study of blood T cell repertoires in COVID-19. Using immunoSEQ multiplex PCR, the repertoire was profiled, and TCRdb retains in-frame clones only, with some absent. The sample yields roughly 160,000 clones, about 86% seen once. A few counts support this clone. The material sequenced was peripheral blood. The sequence was obtained from a man aged 50-60 years with active or convalescent COVID-19.

CDR3 DNA: TGTGCCAGCAGCTTTAGCGGGGGGGCCACAGATACGCAGTATTTT. The encoded protein is CASSFSGGATDTQYF. V usage is TRBV7-9 and J usage is TRBJ2-3, with TRBD2 identical over 11 bases. This CDR3 has 15 amino acids. CDR1 SEHNR and CDR2 FQNEAQ come from the germline V gene (reference sequence). Losses at the gene ends were 3 bases for V and 2 bases for J; bases not matched to a gene: 1.